Listed here are 7 T cell receptor beta chains from one sample, sequenced in a study of regulatory T cells in long-lasting Graves disease. The TCR beta library used iRepertoire HTBI primers with Arm-PCR amplification of CDR3. Each CDR3 protein gets one entry after TCRdb re-called the multiplex PCR reads with MiXCR. Of about 400,000 distinct CDR3 sequences in the sample, around 20% were seen once. Time point described: persistent/refractory GD, antithyroid drugs over 5 years with positive TRAb. PBMC RNA was the source of the TCR library. Sequenced material: peripheral blood mononuclear cells (PBMCs), taken when the disease was refractory, from a patient treated with antithyroid drugs. Source of these receptors: a female donor with Graves disease.

The table lists this clonotype with a count of one. One end of the junction does not line up with germline, which may come from a read error. The chain combines TRBV28 with TRBJ1-3; no reliable D call. Germline V lookup: CDR1 MDHEN, CDR2 SYDVKM. The CDR3 covers 15 residues. This CDR3 is CASSLSLLSGNTLYF. In DNA form, the CDR3 reads TGTGCCAGCAGTTTATCCCTGCTCTCTGGAAACACCTTATATTTT.

This clonotype has a count of ten or more. Written as DNA, the CDR3 is TGTGCCAGCAGCTCACCCCCCACCGGGACTAGCGTTAGGAATCCCTACGAGCAGTACTTC. As protein: CASSSPPTGTSVRNPYEQYF. The V and J genes are TRBV7-8 and TRBJ2-7; 10 nucleotides match TRBD2. CDR3 length equals 20 residues. Germline V gene sequence: CDR1 SGHVS, CDR2 FQNEAQ. The V segment lost 4 bases and the J segment 2 bases; nucleotides outside the gene matches: 20.

The sample holds many counts of this clonotype. The V and J genes are TRBV11-2 and TRBJ2-7; maybe TRBD2 (7 bases). V dropped 5 bases and J dropped 9 bases, with 14 bases sitting between them. The CDR3 length is 12 residues. CDR1 is SGHAT, CDR2 FQNNGV, per germline. CDR3 protein: CASSKGGGTQYF. The CDR3 DNA is TGTGCCAGCAGCAAAGGGGGGGGGACGCAGTACTTC.

This clonotype was counted at least ten times. The CDR3 sequence: CASSLWGGQPQHF. In DNA form, the CDR3 reads TGTGCCAGCAGTTTATGGGGGGGTCAGCCCCAGCATTTT. The chain couples TRBV28 to TRBJ1-5, with TRBD1 as a possible D gene (5 bases). Germline values: CDR1 MDHEN, CDR2 SYDVKM. V lost 0 bases and J 6 bases, leaving 6 bases between the germline ends. CDR3 length equals 13 residues.

The sample holds many counts of this clonotype. The rearrangement uses TRBV15 and TRBJ1-1, with 8 bases matching TRBD1. The CDR3 contains 13 residues. Germline V lookup: CDR1 LNHNV, CDR2 YYDKDF (reference sequence). After removal of 6 bases from V and 5 bases from J, the junction contained 5 bases not matched to a gene. The CDR3 protein is CATRITGGTEAFF. CDR3 bases: TGTGCCACCAGGATAACAGGGGGTACTGAAGCTTTCTTT. Looking up the rest from reference TRBV15 and TRBJ1-1 gives the full variable domain: DAMVIQNPRYQVTQFGKPVTLSCSQTLNHNVMYWYQQKSSQAPKLLFHYYDKDFNNEADTPDNFQSRRPNTSFCFLDIRSPGLGDTAMYLCATRITGGTEAFFGQGTRLTVV.

The rearrangement joins TRBV6-1 to TRBJ2-1; D not certain. Trimming shortened V by 6 bases and J by 7 bases, and 4 bases separated the two germline ends. The length of the CDR3 is 10 residues. Looked up from germline, CDR1 is MNHNS and CDR2 is SASEGT. CDR3 in amino acids: CASRENEQFF. The CDR3 coding sequence is TGTGCCAGCAGAGAGAATGAGCAGTTCTTC.

This clonotype appeared a few times. This chain connects TRBV20-1 to TRBJ2-3, with 9 bases lining up with TRBD2. Germline V lookup: CDR1 DFQATT, CDR2 SNEGSKA (reference sequence). The CDR3 sequence is 15 residues long. Trimming removed 6 bases from V and 0 bases from J; junction bases left unmatched: 7. The CDR3 region is CSAASSGTSTDTQYF. DNA of the CDR3: TGCAGTGCCGCATCTAGCGGGACGAGCACAGATACGCAGTATTTT.